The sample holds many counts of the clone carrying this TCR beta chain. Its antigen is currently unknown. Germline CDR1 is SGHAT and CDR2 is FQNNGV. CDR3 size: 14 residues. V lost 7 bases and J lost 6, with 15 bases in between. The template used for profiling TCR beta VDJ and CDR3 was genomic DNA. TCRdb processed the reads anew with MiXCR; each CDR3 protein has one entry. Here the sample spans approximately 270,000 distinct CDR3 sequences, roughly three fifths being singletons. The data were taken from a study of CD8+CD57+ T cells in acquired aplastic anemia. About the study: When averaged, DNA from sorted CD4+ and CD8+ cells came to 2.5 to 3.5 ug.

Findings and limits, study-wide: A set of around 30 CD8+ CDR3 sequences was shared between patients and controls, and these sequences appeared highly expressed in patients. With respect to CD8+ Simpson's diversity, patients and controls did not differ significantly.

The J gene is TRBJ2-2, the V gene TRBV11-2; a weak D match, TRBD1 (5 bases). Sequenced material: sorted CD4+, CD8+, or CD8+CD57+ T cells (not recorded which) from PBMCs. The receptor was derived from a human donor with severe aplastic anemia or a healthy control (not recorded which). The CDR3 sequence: CASTQVAKAGELFF. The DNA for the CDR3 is TGTGCCAGCACACAGGTAGCCAAGGCCGGGGAGCTGTTTTTT.